Sequencing of this T cell receptor beta chain was carried out in a study of T cell changes during pregnancy in multiple sclerosis. This CDR3 is 13 amino acids long. The germline V and J ends were trimmed by 2 bases and 5 bases, with 6 bases remaining between them. CDR1 and CDR2 from the germline V gene are MDHEN and SYDVKM. The data were produced by immunoSEQ multiplex PCR, yet TCRdb's version contains in-frame clones alone and is incomplete. Of roughly 48,000 clones in the sample, over 80% were seen once. Specimen: CD4+ T cells from peripheral blood mononuclear cells, collected in the second trimester of pregnancy. The V gene is TRBV28, the J gene TRBJ1-4, with D possibly TRBD1 on 5 matching bases. This TCR was recovered from a female donor in good health, enrolled as a control in a pregnancy study. CDR3 protein: CASSLQGNEKLFF. The CDR3 coding sequence is TGTGCCAGCAGTTTACAGGGCAATGAAAAACTGTTTTTT. The entire variable domain, with the rest obtained from reference TRBV28 and TRBJ1-4, is as follows: DVKVTQSSRYLVKRTGEKVFLECVQDMDHENMFWYRQDPGLGLRLIYFSYDVKMKEKGDIPEGYSVSREKKERFSLILESASTNQTSMYLCASSLQGNEKLFFGSGTQLSVL.